Following are 7 T cell receptor beta chains from one sample sequenced in a study of Ad26.COV2.S vaccination and SARS-CoV-2 variants. Only in-frame clones appear in the TCRdb table, and some are missing; sequencing was by immunoSEQ multiplex PCR. The repertoire holds about 320,000 clones, 85% seen once, with approximately 2.1% in the top ten. Treatment of the sample: 19 received Ad26.COV2.S at low or high dose, single or two shots; roughly five received placebo; per-sample allocation not given. Day 63 following the first vaccine or placebo injection was when the samples were taken. Sample: peripheral blood, taken in a trial of Ad26.COV2.S vaccine versus placebo. These receptor sequences come from a person aged 18-60 years who received the Ad26.COV2.S COVID-19 vaccine or a placebo.

The chain joins TRBV12-3 or TRBV12-4 to TRBJ2-3; the D is unclear. With 3 bases removed from V and 2 bases from J, the gap between germline ends came to 3 bases. CDR3 length equals 12 residues. Here the CDR3 reads CASSFITDTQYF. Here the CDR3 DNA reads TGTGCCAGCAGTTTCATCACAGATACGCAGTATTTT.

This chain connects TRBV2 to TRBJ2-3; no firm D call. This CDR3 is built from 15 residues. Trimming cost V 1 base and J 2 bases, with 10 bases left between them. Germline V gives CDR1 SNHLY, CDR2 FYNNEI. Written as DNA, the CDR3 is TGTGCCAGCAGTGAAGGGCTAGATAACACAGATACGCAGTATTTT. It specifies CASSEGLDNTDTQYF.

The V and J genes are TRBV7-3 and TRBJ1-1, with D unresolved. V was shortened by 5 bases and J by 5 bases, with 12 bases between the two germline ends. Looked up from germline, CDR1 is SGHTA and CDR2 is FQGTGA. CDR3 length: 13 residues. The CDR3 is CASSGTLGTEAFF. The DNA of the CDR3 is TGTGCCAGCAGCGGTACCTTGGGGACTGAAGCTTTCTTT.

The chain couples TRBV2 to TRBJ1-2; D unresolved. Per germline, CDR1 SNHLY and CDR2 FYNNEI. The CDR3 sequence is 12 residues long. The ends were cut back, 7 bases at V and 1 base at J, with 7 bases in the middle. CDR3 DNA sequence: TGTGCCAGCATTGGCGGTAACTATGGCTACACCTTC. It yields the protein CASIGGNYGYTF.

The chain uses TRBV5-5 and TRBJ1-1; D uncertain. CDR1 is SGHKS, CDR2 YYEKEE, per germline (reference sequence). The CDR3 has 15 amino acids. V lost 1 base and J 0 bases, leaving 10 bases between the germline ends. The DNA of the CDR3 is TGTGCCAGCAGCTTGCGTACTACAGTGAACACTGAAGCTTTCTTT. Its translation is CASSLRTTVNTEAFF.

The chain carries TRBV5-1 and TRBJ2-2; no definite D call. Per the germline V gene, CDR1 is SGHRS and CDR2 is YFSETQ. V was shortened by 4 bases and J by 6 bases, with 7 bases between the two germline ends. The CDR3 covers 12 residues. The CDR3 DNA follows: TGCGCCAGCAGCCTACTTTCCGGGGAGCTGTTTTTT. It translates to CASSLLSGELFF.

The rearrangement links TRBV24-1 to TRBJ2-2; 8 bases match TRBD1. V was pared by 7 bases and J by 3 bases, with 3 bases of the junction left unmatched. Germline values: CDR1 KGHDR, CDR2 SFDVKD. The CDR3 sequence is 14 residues long. The CDR3 nucleotides read TGTGCCACCAGGACAGGGGTGGACACCGGGGAGCTGTTTTTT. It yields the protein CATRTGVDTGELFF.